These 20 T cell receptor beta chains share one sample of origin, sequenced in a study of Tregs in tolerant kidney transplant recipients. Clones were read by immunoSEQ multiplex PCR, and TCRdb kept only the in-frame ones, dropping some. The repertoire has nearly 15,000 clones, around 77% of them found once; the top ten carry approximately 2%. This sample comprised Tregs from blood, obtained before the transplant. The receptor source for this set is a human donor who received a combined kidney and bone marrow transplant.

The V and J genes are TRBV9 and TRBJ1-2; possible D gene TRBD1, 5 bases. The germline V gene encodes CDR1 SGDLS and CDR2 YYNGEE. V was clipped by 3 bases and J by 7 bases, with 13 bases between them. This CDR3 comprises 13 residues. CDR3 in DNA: TGTGCCAGCAGCGGACTGGGGCGCCGTGGCTACACCTTC. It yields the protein CASSGLGRRGYTF.

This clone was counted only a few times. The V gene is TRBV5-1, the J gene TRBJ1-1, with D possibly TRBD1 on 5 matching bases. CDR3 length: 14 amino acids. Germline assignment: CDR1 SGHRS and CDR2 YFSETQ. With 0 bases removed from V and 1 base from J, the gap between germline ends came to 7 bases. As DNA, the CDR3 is TGCGCCAGCAGCTTGGGGACATCGAACACTGAAGCTTTCTTT. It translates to CASSLGTSNTEAFF. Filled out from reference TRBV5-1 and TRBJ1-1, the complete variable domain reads KAGVTQTPRYLIKTRGQQVTLSCSPISGHRSVSWYQQTPGQGLQFLFEYFSETQRNKGNFPGRFSGRQFSNSRSEMNVSTLELGDSALYLCASSLGTSNTEAFFGQGTRLTVV.

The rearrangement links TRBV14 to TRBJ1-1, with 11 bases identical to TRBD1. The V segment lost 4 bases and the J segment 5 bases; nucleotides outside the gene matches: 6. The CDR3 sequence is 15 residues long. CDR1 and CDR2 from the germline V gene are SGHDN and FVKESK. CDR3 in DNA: TGTGCCAGCAGCCCGGACAGGGGGCGATGGACTGAAGCTTTCTTT. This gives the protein CASSPDRGRWTEAFF. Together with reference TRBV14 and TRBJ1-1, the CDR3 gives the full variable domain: EAGVTQFPSHSVIEKGQTVTLRCDPISGHDNLYWYRRVMGKEIKFLLHFVKESKQDESGMPNNRFLAERTGGTYSTLKVQPAELEDSGVYFCASSPDRGRWTEAFFGQGTRLTVV.

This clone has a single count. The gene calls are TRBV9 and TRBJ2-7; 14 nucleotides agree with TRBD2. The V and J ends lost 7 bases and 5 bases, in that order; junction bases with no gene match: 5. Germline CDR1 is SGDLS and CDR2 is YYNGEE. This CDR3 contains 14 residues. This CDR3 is CASGGLAGAHEQYF. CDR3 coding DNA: TGTGCCAGCGGGGGACTAGCGGGGGCCCACGAGCAGTACTTC.

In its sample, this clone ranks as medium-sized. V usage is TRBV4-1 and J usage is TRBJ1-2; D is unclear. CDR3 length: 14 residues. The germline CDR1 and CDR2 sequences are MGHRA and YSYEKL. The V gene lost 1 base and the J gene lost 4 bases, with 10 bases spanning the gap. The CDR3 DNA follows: TGCGCCAGCAGCCAAGCGGGATGGGGCTATGGCTACACCTTC. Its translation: CASSQAGWGYGYTF.

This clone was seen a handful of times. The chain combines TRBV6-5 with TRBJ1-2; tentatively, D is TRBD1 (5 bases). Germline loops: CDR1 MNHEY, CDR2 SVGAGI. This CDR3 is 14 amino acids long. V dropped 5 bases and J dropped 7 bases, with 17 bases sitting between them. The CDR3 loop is CASSPPGGGRGYTF. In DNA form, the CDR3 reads TGTGCCAGCAGTCCACCCGGGGGGGGACGTGGCTACACCTTC.

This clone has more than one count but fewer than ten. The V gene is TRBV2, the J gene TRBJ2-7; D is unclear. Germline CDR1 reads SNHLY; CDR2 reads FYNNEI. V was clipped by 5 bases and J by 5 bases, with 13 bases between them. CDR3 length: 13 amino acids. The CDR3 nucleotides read TGTGCCAGCAGTAATTACAGAGCCAACGAGCAGTACTTC. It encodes CASSNYRANEQYF.

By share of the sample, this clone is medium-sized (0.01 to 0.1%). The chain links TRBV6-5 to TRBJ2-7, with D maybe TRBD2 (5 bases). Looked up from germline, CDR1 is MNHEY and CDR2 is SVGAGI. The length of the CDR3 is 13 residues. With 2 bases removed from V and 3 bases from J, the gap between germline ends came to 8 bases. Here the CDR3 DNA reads TGTGCCAGCAGTTACGGACGGGACTACGAGCAGTACTTC. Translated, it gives CASSYGRDYEQYF.

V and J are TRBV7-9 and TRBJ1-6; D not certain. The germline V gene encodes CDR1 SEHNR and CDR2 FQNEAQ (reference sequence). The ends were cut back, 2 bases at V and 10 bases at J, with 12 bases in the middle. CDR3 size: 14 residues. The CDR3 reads CASSLNTVSSPLHF. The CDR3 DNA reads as TGTGCCAGCAGCTTAAATACAGTTTCGTCACCCCTCCACTTT.

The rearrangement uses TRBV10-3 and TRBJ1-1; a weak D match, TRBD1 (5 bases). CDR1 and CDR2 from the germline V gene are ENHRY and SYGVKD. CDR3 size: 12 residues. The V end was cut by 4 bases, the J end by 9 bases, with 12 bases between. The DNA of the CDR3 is TGTGCCATCAGTGGTAGGGGAGGTCAAGCTTTCTTT. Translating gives CAISGRGGQAFF.

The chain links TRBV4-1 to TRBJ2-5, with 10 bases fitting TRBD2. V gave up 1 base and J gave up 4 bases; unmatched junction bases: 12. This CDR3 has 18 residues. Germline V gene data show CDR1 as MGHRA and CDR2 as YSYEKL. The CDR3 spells CASSQVAVAGGRGETQYF. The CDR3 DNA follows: TGCGCCAGCAGCCAAGTGGCGGTAGCGGGGGGTAGGGGAGAGACCCAGTACTTC.

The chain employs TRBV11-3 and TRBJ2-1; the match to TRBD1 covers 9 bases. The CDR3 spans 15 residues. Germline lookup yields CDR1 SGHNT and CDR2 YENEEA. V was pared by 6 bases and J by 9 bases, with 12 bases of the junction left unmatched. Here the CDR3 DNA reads TGTGCCAGCAGTTCAAGACAGGGGGGAGAGGGTGAGCAGTTCTTC. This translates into CASSSRQGGEGEQFF. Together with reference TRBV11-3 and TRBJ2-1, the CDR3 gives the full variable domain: EAGVVQSPRYKIIEKKQPVAFWCNPISGHNTLYWYLQNLGQGPELLIRYENEEAVDDSQLPKDRFSAERLKGVDSTLKIQPAELGDSAVYLCASSSRQGGEGEQFFGPGTRLTVL.

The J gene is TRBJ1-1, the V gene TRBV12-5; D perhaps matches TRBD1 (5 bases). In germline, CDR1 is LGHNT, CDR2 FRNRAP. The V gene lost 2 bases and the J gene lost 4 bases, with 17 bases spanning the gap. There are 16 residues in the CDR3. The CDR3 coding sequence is TGTGCTAGTGGTTTGCGAACGGTTCTGGGGGGCACTGAAGCTTTCTTT. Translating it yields CASGLRTVLGGTEAFF.

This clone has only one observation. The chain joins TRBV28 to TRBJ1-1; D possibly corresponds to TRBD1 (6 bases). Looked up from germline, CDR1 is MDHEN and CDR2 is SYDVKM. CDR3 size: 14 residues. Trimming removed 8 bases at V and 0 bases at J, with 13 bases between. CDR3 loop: CASGTGQMNTEAFF. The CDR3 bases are TGTGCCAGCGGTACGGGACAAATGAACACTGAAGCTTTCTTT.

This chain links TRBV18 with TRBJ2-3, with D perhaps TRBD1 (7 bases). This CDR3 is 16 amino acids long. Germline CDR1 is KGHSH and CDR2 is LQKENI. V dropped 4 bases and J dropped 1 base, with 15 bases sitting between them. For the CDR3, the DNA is TGTGCCAGCTCACGCCAGGGGGGAGCGGGCACAGATACGCAGTATTTT. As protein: CASSRQGGAGTDTQYF.

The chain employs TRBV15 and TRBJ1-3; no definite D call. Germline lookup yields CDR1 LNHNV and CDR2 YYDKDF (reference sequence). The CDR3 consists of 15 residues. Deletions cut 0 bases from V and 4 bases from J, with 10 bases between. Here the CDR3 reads CATSREYIGGNTIYF. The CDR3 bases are TGTGCCACCAGCAGAGAGTACATCGGGGGAAACACCATATATTTT.

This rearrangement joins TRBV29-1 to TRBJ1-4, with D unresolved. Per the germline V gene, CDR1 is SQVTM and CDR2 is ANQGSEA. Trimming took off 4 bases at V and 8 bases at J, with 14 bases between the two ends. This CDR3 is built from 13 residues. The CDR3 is CSVVLSGSEKLFF. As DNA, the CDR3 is TGCAGCGTTGTCCTCTCGGGATCGGAAAAACTGTTTTTT.

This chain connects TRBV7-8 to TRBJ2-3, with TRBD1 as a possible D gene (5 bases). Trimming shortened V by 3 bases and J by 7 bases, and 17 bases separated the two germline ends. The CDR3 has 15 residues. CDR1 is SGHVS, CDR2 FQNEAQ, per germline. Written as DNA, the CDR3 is TGTGCCAGCAGCTTGGGTATAGGGGTCTCGAATACGCAGTATTTT. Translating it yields CASSLGIGVSNTQYF. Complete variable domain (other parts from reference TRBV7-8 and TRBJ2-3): GAGVSQSPRYKVAKRGQDVALRCDPISGHVSLFWYQQALGQGPEFLTYFQNEAQLDKSGLPSDRFFAERPEGSVSTLKIQRTQQEDSAVYLCASSLGIGVSNTQYFGPGTRLTVL.

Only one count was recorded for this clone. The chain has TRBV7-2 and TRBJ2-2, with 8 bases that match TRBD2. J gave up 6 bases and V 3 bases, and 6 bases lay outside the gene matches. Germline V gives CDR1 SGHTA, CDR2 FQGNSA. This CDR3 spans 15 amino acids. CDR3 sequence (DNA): TGTGCCAGCAGCTTCCGGCGGGGGGCCCCCGGGGAGCTGTTTTTT. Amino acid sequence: CASSFRRGAPGELFF.

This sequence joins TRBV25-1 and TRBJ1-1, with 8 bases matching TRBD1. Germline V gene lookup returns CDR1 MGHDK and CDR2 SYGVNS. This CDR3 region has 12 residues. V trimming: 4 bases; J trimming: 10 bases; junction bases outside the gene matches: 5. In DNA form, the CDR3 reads TGTGCCAGCAGTGGAGGCAGGGGGCGAGCTTTCTTT. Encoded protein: CASSGGRGRAFF.